Shown below are 27 T cell receptor beta chains from a single sample sequenced in a study of cytomegalovirus exposure and HLA in healthy donors. Primers for the PCR totalled 60 Vbeta and 13 Jbeta. The repertoire was sequenced with immunoSEQ multiplex PCR; TCRdb's copy has only in-frame clones and lacks some. The table has some 200,000 clones, 75% to 90% seen once. Sequenced input: PBMCs. Receptors were obtained from a man aged 40-49 years in good health and CMV-seropositive.

This clone was found once. The chain couples TRBV9 to TRBJ1-5; D perhaps matches TRBD1 (6 bases). Per germline, CDR1 SGDLS and CDR2 YYNGEE. With 4 bases removed from V and 1 base from J, the gap between germline ends came to 9 bases. The CDR3 contains 14 residues. CDR3 residues: CASSRGQSNQPQHF. The DNA for the CDR3 is TGTGCCAGCAGCCGAGGACAGAGCAATCAGCCCCAGCATTTT.

In this sample, this clone turned up a few times. The chain recombines TRBV5-1 with TRBJ2-5; tentatively, D is TRBD1 (6 bases). The CDR3 runs to 16 residues. V was trimmed by 0 bases and J by 5 bases, leaving 17 bases between them. Per germline, CDR1 SGHRS and CDR2 YFSETQ. The CDR3 DNA reads as TGCGCCAGCAGCTTGGGTGTGGGGGCCTCGGGCGAGACCCAGTACTTC. Translation gives CASSLGVGASGETQYF.

The chain has TRBV7-2 and TRBJ1-5, with D uncertain. Per germline, CDR1 SGHTA and CDR2 FQGNSA. The length of the CDR3 is 13 residues. V shed 2 bases and J shed 7 bases, with 9 bases lying between them. CDR3 amino acids: CASSLRGEQPQHF. In nucleotides, the CDR3 is TGTGCCAGCAGCTTACGAGGAGAGCAGCCCCAGCATTTT.

This clone was recorded only once. In DNA form, the CDR3 reads TGTGCCAGCAGTATAATCGTACAGGGATCGTATGGCTACACCTTC. Its protein product is CASSIIVQGSYGYTF. The chain combines TRBV28 with TRBJ1-2; tentative D call: TRBD1 (6 bases). This CDR3 is 15 amino acids long. Germline CDR1 is MDHEN and CDR2 is SYDVKM. V was pared by 5 bases and J by 5 bases, with 18 bases between.

The rearrangement joins TRBV10-2 to TRBJ1-1; D ambiguous. The CDR3 totals 15 residues. Trimming pared 0 bases from V and 4 bases from J, leaving 12 bases between. Germline V gives CDR1 WSHSY, CDR2 SAAADI. The CDR3 reads CASSESISAGTEAFF. The CDR3 DNA sequence: TGCGCCAGCAGTGAGTCGATTTCGGCGGGCACTGAAGCTTTCTTT.

The gene calls are TRBV7-2 and TRBJ2-7; unclear D gene. The CDR3 totals 14 residues. The germline V and J ends were trimmed by 5 bases and 6 bases, with 17 bases remaining between them. Germline V lookup: CDR1 SGHTA, CDR2 FQGNSA. The CDR3 region is CASSTPGRAAEQYF. The CDR3 DNA sequence: TGTGCCAGCAGCACACCGGGTCGCGCCGCCGAGCAGTACTTC.

The chain links TRBV7-6 to TRBJ2-5; no reliable D call. V shed 6 bases and J shed 10 bases, with 12 bases lying between them. Germline-derived CDR1 and CDR2 are SGHVS and FNYEAQ. The CDR3 sequence is 11 residues long. CDR3 coding DNA: TGTGCCAGCAGTAGCCTCGTGGACCAGTACTTC. Amino acids: CASSSLVDQYF.

This sequence joins TRBV6-5 and TRBJ1-4; weak D call: TRBD1 (6 bases). Germline V gene sequence: CDR1 MNHEY, CDR2 SVGAGI. Trimming left V 6 bases short and J 10 bases short, with 21 bases between. This CDR3 has 15 residues. The CDR3 DNA follows: TGTGCCAGCAGCACTCGAACAGGGACGGAAAGAAAACTGTTTTTT. Translating it yields CASSTRTGTERKLFF.

V is TRBV29-1 and J is TRBJ2-1, with TRBD2 identical over 8 bases. The V gene's germline CDR1 is SQVTM and CDR2 ANQGSEA. The CDR3 loop spans 12 amino acids. Trimming removed 7 bases from V and 6 bases from J; junction bases left unmatched: 5. The CDR3: CSESTSVNEQFF. CDR3 nucleotides: TGCAGCGAATCGACTAGCGTCAATGAGCAGTTCTTC.

The V gene is TRBV5-1, the J gene TRBJ2-7, with D perhaps TRBD1 (5 bases). V was pared by 5 bases and J by 2 bases, with 17 bases between. The CDR3 is made up of 15 amino acids. Germline V lookup: CDR1 SGHRS, CDR2 YFSETQ. CDR3 DNA: TGCGCCAGCAGTAAGGGGTGGGGTGGAACCTACGAGCAGTACTTC. Translation: CASSKGWGGTYEQYF.

The genes are TRBV15 and TRBJ2-7; the match to TRBD1 covers 9 bases. The CDR3 loop spans 15 amino acids. V shed 0 bases, J shed 4 bases, and the junction held 4 bases outside the gene matches. Looked up from germline, CDR1 is LNHNV and CDR2 is YYDKDF (reference sequence). CDR3 region: CATSRDPGQGYEQYF. The CDR3, as DNA: TGTGCCACCAGCAGAGATCCGGGACAGGGATACGAGCAGTACTTC.

The V and J genes are TRBV4-2 and TRBJ2-7, with 7 bases that match TRBD1. Trimming at V came to 0 bases and at J to 3 bases, leaving 5 bases not matched to a gene. The germline gives CDR1 LGHNA, CDR2 YNFKEQ. This CDR3 region has 15 residues. CDR3 protein: CASSQERTGDYEQYF. Here the CDR3 DNA reads TGTGCCAGCAGCCAAGAGAGGACAGGTGACTACGAGCAGTACTTC.

CDR3 amino acids: CASSLVGGRGTDTQYF. The CDR3, as DNA: TGTGCCAGCAGCTTAGTCGGGGGTAGGGGCACAGATACGCAGTATTTT. The chain is built from TRBV7-2 and TRBJ2-3, with a weak D call TRBD2 (6 bases). Between the trimmed V and J ends, which lost 1 base and 1 base, there was a span of 12 bases. Germline CDR1 SGHTA, CDR2 FQGNSA. The CDR3 length is 16 residues.

This clone has only a few counts. The chain combines TRBV5-6 with TRBJ2-5, with D possibly being TRBD2 (5 bases). CDR3 length equals 15 residues. V was pared by 4 bases and J by 1 base, with 14 bases between. Germline loops: CDR1 SGHDT, CDR2 YYEEEE. This chain's CDR3 is CASSTRTGVQETQYF. The CDR3 region has the DNA TGTGCCAGCAGCACCCGGACCGGGGTCCAAGAGACCCAGTACTTC.

The V gene is TRBV27, the J gene TRBJ2-7, with D perhaps TRBD1 (5 bases). From germline, CDR1 is MNHEY and CDR2 SMNVEV (reference sequence). V was cut by 7 bases and J by 4 bases, with 17 bases left in between. This CDR3 spans 14 amino acids. The CDR3 sequence is CASNRQQGMYEQYF. The CDR3 bases are TGTGCCAGCAACCGCCAGCAGGGTATGTACGAGCAGTACTTC.

V and J are TRBV29-1 and TRBJ2-2; TRBD1 matches 8 bases. The CDR3 extends over 16 amino acids. V shed 0 bases, J shed 10 bases, and the junction held 13 bases outside the gene matches. Germline V CDR1 and CDR2: SQVTM, ANQGSEA. In DNA form, the CDR3 reads TGCAGCGTTGAAGACTTTACCGACAGGGGCGCGGTGGAGCTGTTTTTT. Amino acids: CSVEDFTDRGAVELFF.

The J gene is TRBJ1-1, the V gene TRBV5-1, with TRBD1 matching 7 bases. The CDR3 covers 13 residues. J was trimmed by 0 bases and V by 5 bases; bases with no gene match: 1. The V gene's germline CDR1 is SGHRS and CDR2 YFSETQ. The CDR3 DNA is TGCGCCAGCAGGGGACAGTTGAACACTGAAGCTTTCTTT. This gives the protein CASRGQLNTEAFF. Filled out from reference TRBV5-1 and TRBJ1-1, the complete variable domain reads KAGVTQTPRYLIKTRGQQVTLSCSPISGHRSVSWYQQTPGQGLQFLFEYFSETQRNKGNFPGRFSGRQFSNSRSEMNVSTLELGDSALYLCASRGQLNTEAFFGQGTRLTVV.

V gene TRBV27 combines with J gene TRBJ1-4, with a tentative D call TRBD1 (6 bases). The CDR3 is 13 residues long. The V end was cut by 7 bases, the J end by 4 bases, with 10 bases between. The germline gives CDR1 MNHEY, CDR2 SMNVEV (reference sequence). CDR3: CASTGQYNEKLFF. The CDR3, as DNA: TGTGCCAGCACCGGACAGTATAATGAAAAACTGTTTTTT.

This clone occurred a few times. The chain employs TRBV7-9 and TRBJ1-5, with D possibly being TRBD1 (5 bases). Germline V gives CDR1 SEHNR, CDR2 FQNEAQ (reference sequence). This CDR3 contains 15 residues. V was cut by 1 base and J by 5 bases, with 12 bases left in between. The CDR3 DNA is TGTGCCAGCAGCTTAGGGGGCGTGGCAGATCAGCCCCAGCATTTT. The encoded protein is CASSLGGVADQPQHF.

The chain combines TRBV28 with TRBJ2-2; the D gene is possibly TRBD2 (5 bases). V shed 7 bases and J shed 0 bases, with 9 bases lying between them. The V gene's germline CDR1 is MDHEN and CDR2 SYDVKM. The CDR3 is made up of 14 amino acids. CDR3 amino acids: CASNRGTNTGELFF. Written as DNA, the CDR3 is TGTGCCAGCAATAGAGGGACGAACACCGGGGAGCTGTTTTTT.

In its sample, this clone was seen a few times. The rearrangement links TRBV9 to TRBJ2-2; no reliable D call. The CDR3 extends over 15 amino acids. The germline gives CDR1 SGDLS, CDR2 YYNGEE. Trimming pared 3 bases from V and 2 bases from J, leaving 11 bases between. CDR3 loop: CASSAQLSNTGELFF. The CDR3 DNA follows: TGTGCCAGCAGCGCACAGCTATCAAACACCGGGGAGCTGTTTTTT.

The V and J genes are TRBV28 and TRBJ1-2; 8 positions match TRBD1. J gave up 4 bases and V 5 bases, and 6 bases lay outside the gene matches. Germline V lookup: CDR1 MDHEN, CDR2 SYDVKM. The CDR3 length is 14 residues. In DNA form, the CDR3 reads TGTGCCAGCAGTCCGGGGACAGGCTTCTATGGCTACACCTTC. Amino acid sequence: CASSPGTGFYGYTF.

This chain connects TRBV10-1 to TRBJ2-2; D is undetermined. V shed 3 bases and J shed 3 bases, with 5 bases lying between them. The CDR3 has 13 amino acids. Germline V gene lookup returns CDR1 WNHNN and CDR2 SYGVQD (reference sequence). DNA of the CDR3: TGCGCCAGCAGTGACAGATACACCGGGGAGCTGTTTTTT. Its protein is CASSDRYTGELFF.

This sequence joins TRBV6-4 and TRBJ1-5; no firm D call. The germline V gene encodes CDR1 MRHNA and CDR2 SNTAGT. Trimming left V 3 bases short and J 1 base short, with 10 bases between. This CDR3 comprises 15 residues. The CDR3 region has the DNA TGTGCCAGCAGTGATCAGACCAGGAGCAATCAGCCCCAGCATTTT. Residues: CASSDQTRSNQPQHF.

This clone was counted a few times. The gene calls are TRBV2 and TRBJ1-1, with a possible D match to TRBD1 (5 bases). Germline V gene data show CDR1 as SNHLY and CDR2 as FYNNEI. The CDR3 loop spans 14 amino acids. The V gene lost 7 bases and the J gene lost 5 bases, with 17 bases spanning the gap. The DNA for the CDR3 is TGTGCCAGCATTAGAAAAGGGTCAGGGACTGAAGCTTTCTTT. Amino acid sequence: CASIRKGSGTEAFF.

The chain joins TRBV7-9 to TRBJ2-1; 7 bases map to TRBD1. Germline V gene sequence: CDR1 SEHNR, CDR2 FQNEAQ (reference sequence). The CDR3 loop spans 18 amino acids. Trimming at V came to 3 bases and at J to 0 bases, leaving 11 bases not matched to a gene. This chain's CDR3 is CASSFPREGTVSYNEQFF. DNA of the CDR3: TGTGCCAGCAGCTTTCCCCGGGAAGGGACAGTCTCCTACAATGAGCAGTTCTTC. Based on the CDR3 plus reference TRBV7-9 and TRBJ2-1, the full variable domain is DTGVSQNPRHKITKRGQNVTFRCDPISEHNRLYWYRQTLGQGPEFLTYFQNEAQLEKSRLLSDRFSAERPKGSFSTLEIQRTEQGDSAMYLCASSFPREGTVSYNEQFFGPGTRLTVL.

Worth noting for this clone: Its ends do not fully match the called genes, so a read error is possible. The gene calls are TRBV15 and TRBJ1-1; D not resolved. This CDR3 spans 15 amino acids. Germline values: CDR1 LNHNV, CDR2 YYDKDF (reference sequence). CDR3 DNA: TGTGCCACCAGGGGAGAAGGACGGAGGAACACTGTAGCTTTCTTT. This translates into CATRGEGRRNTVAFF.